The text below deals with one T cell receptor beta chain. Here immunoSEQ multiplex PCR was the method, and the copy in TCRdb shows in-frame clones only, minus some. The table lists about 80,000 clones, about 80% of them singletons, with around 0.72% in the top ten. These data come from a study of radiotherapy plus CTLA-4 blockade in lung cancer. The CDR3 has 11 amino acids. With V trimmed by 6 bases and J by 15 bases, 8 bases remained unmatched. Germline V gene sequence: CDR1 MDHEN, CDR2 SYDVKM. This chain joins TRBV28 and TRBJ2-1; 7 positions match TRBD2. This receptor was taken from a human donor with non-small cell lung cancer who had stable disease on radiotherapy plus ipilimumab. This specimen was peripheral blood, taken from a patient treated with radiotherapy plus ipilimumab. The CDR3 here is CASSPSGGRFF. CDR3 sequence (DNA): TGTGCCAGCAGCCCTAGCGGAGGGAGGTTCTTC.